These T cell receptor beta chains were read from a single sample in a study of T cells in Graves' hyperthyroidism and ophthalmopathy. In TCRdb, the multiplex PCR reads were re-called with MiXCR into one record per CDR3 protein. Among roughly 400,000 distinct CDR3 sequences, approximately 25% were seen once, and the ten largest hold 73%. Sequenced input: blood. These receptors were obtained from a man aged 45 to 65 with Graves' hyperthyroidism. Both conserved end residues are part of each CDR3. Fields, in order: V gene, clone size, D gene, J gene, CDR3 protein, CDR3 DNA. The D gene is left open where the match is weak. Clone size is shown for a subset of rows, as once, few, many or a class of expanded clone.

v_gene: TRBV28; abundance: few; d_gene: NA; j_gene: TRBJ2-6; CDR3aa: CASSSAHRRASGANVLTF; CDR3nt: TGTGCCAGCAGTTCCGCCCACCGACGGGCCTCTGGGGCCAACGTCCTGACTTTC
v_gene: TRBV28; abundance: NA; d_gene: TRBD2; j_gene: TRBJ2-3; CDR3aa: CASTLLAEHTDTQYF; CDR3nt: TGTGCCAGCACTCTACTAGCGGAGCACACAGATACGCAGTATTTT
v_gene: TRBV27; abundance: many; d_gene: TRBD1; j_gene: TRBJ2-3; CDR3aa: CASTDRFTDTQYF; CDR3nt: TGTGCCAGCACGGACAGGTTCACAGATACGCAGTATTTT
v_gene: TRBV29-1; abundance: NA; d_gene: NA; j_gene: TRBJ2-7; CDR3aa: CSALVTAYEQYF; CDR3nt: TGCAGCGCCTTGGTGACAGCCTACGAGCAGTACTTC
v_gene: TRBV28; abundance: few; d_gene: NA; j_gene: TRBJ1-5; CDR3aa: CASGEQVSNQPQHF; CDR3nt: TGTGCCAGCGGGGAACAGGTTAGCAATCAGCCCCAGCATTTT
v_gene: TRBV10-3; abundance: few; d_gene: NA; j_gene: TRBJ1-1; CDR3aa: CAISWGEMNTEAFF; CDR3nt: TGTGCCATCAGTTGGGGCGAAATGAACACTGAAGCTTTCTTT
v_gene: TRBV19; abundance: few; d_gene: NA; j_gene: TRBJ1-5; CDR3aa: CASSIPSGGVKGFDQPQHF; CDR3nt: TGTGCCAGTAGTATACCTAGCGGGGGAGTTAAAGGGTTCGACCAGCCCCAGCATTTT
v_gene: TRBV11-2; abundance: NA; d_gene: TRBD2; j_gene: TRBJ2-1; CDR3aa: CASSLRISGSVYNEQFF; CDR3nt: TGTGCCAGCAGCTTACGGATTAGCGGGAGTGTTTACAATGAGCAGTTCTTC
v_gene: TRBV5-1; abundance: NA; d_gene: NA; j_gene: TRBJ2-5; CDR3aa: CASSQGIGETQYF; CDR3nt: TGCGCCAGCAGCCAGGGAATAGGGGAGACCCAGTACTTC
v_gene: TRBV6-1; abundance: few; d_gene: NA; j_gene: TRBJ2-2; CDR3aa: CASSDTEPGELFF; CDR3nt: TGTGCCAGCAGTGACACAGAGCCCGGGGAGCTGTTTTTT
v_gene: TRBV6-1; abundance: few; d_gene: TRBD1; j_gene: TRBJ1-2; CDR3aa: CASSAISGTGGTGYTF; CDR3nt: TGTGCCAGCAGTGCTATTTCCGGGACAGGGGGCACTGGCTACACCTTC
v_gene: TRBV6-1; abundance: NA; d_gene: NA; j_gene: TRBJ2-2; CDR3aa: CASSEVVRTGRVIPGELFF; CDR3nt: TGTGCCAGCAGTGAAGTGGTTCGTACCGGTCGTGTGATTCCCGGGGAGCTGTTTTTT
v_gene: TRBV12-3/TRBV12-4; abundance: NA; d_gene: TRBD1; j_gene: TRBJ2-6; CDR3aa: CASSLRDRVRSGANVLTF; CDR3nt: TGTGCCAGCAGTCTCCGGGACAGGGTAAGGTCTGGGGCCAACGTCCTGACTTTC
v_gene: TRBV10-3; abundance: few; d_gene: TRBD2; j_gene: TRBJ2-1; CDR3aa: CAISETAGGAHEQFF; CDR3nt: TGTGCCATCAGTGAAACGGCGGGAGGGGCCCATGAGCAGTTCTTC
v_gene: TRBV20-1; abundance: many; d_gene: TRBD2; j_gene: TRBJ2-3; CDR3aa: CSARSPGRADTQYF; CDR3nt: TGCAGTGCTAGGTCTCCCGGGAGGGCAGATACGCAGTATTTT
v_gene: TRBV19; abundance: few; d_gene: TRBD1; j_gene: TRBJ1-5; CDR3aa: CASSTLDRANQPQHF; CDR3nt: TGTGCCAGTAGTACCTTGGACAGGGCCAATCAGCCCCAGCATTTT
v_gene: TRBV5-1; abundance: few; d_gene: NA; j_gene: TRBJ2-3; CDR3aa: CASSESRAGYTDTQYF; CDR3nt: TGCGCCAGCAGTGAGTCGCGGGCGGGTTACACAGATACGCAGTATTTT
v_gene: TRBV15; abundance: few; d_gene: NA; j_gene: TRBJ1-5; CDR3aa: CATSREGRSNQPQHF; CDR3nt: TGTGCCACCAGCAGAGAGGGCAGGAGCAATCAGCCCCAGCATTTT
v_gene: TRBV3-1; abundance: NA; d_gene: TRBD1; j_gene: TRBJ1-4; CDR3aa: CASSPQGARNEKLFF; CDR3nt: TGTGCCAGCAGCCCCCAGGGGGCCCGGAATGAAAAACTGTTTTTT
v_gene: TRBV18; abundance: many; d_gene: TRBD2; j_gene: TRBJ2-3; CDR3aa: CASSPWTSGTQYF; CDR3nt: TGTGCCAGCTCACCATGGACTAGCGGAACGCAGTATTTT
v_gene: TRBV28; abundance: many; d_gene: NA; j_gene: TRBJ2-3; CDR3aa: CASSSGLSITSTDTQYF; CDR3nt: TGTGCCAGCAGTTCGGGTCTTTCAATCACTAGCACAGATACGCAGTATTTT
v_gene: TRBV29-1; abundance: few; d_gene: TRBD2; j_gene: TRBJ2-1; CDR3aa: CSVRLREVYNEQFF; CDR3nt: TGCAGCGTTCGACTACGGGAGGTCTACAATGAGCAGTTCTTC
v_gene: TRBV5-1; abundance: NA; d_gene: NA; j_gene: TRBJ2-1; CDR3aa: CASSLDHPSSYNEQFF; CDR3nt: TGCGCCAGCAGCTTGGACCATCCGAGCTCCTACAATGAGCAGTTCTTC
v_gene: TRBV2; abundance: few; d_gene: NA; j_gene: TRBJ1-4; CDR3aa: CASSVVRPALGEKLFF; CDR3nt: TGTGCCAGCAGTGTGGTCAGACCTGCCCTGGGTGAAAAACTGTTTTTT
v_gene: TRBV27; abundance: NA; d_gene: NA; j_gene: TRBJ1-6; CDR3aa: CASSFDTDNYPLHF; CDR3nt: TGTGCCAGCAGCTTCGACACGGATAATTATCCCCTCCACTTT
v_gene: TRBV27; abundance: NA; d_gene: NA; j_gene: TRBJ2-3; CDR3aa: CASSFRGAHSTDTQYF; CDR3nt: TGTGCCAGCAGCTTCCGAGGGGCCCATAGCACAGATACGCAGTATTTT
v_gene: TRBV6-1; abundance: NA; d_gene: NA; j_gene: TRBJ2-5; CDR3aa: CASRGESGTQYF; CDR3nt: TGTGCCAGCAGGGGGGAGTCAGGGACCCAGTACTTC
v_gene: TRBV20-1; abundance: NA; d_gene: TRBD2; j_gene: TRBJ2-3; CDR3aa: CSALSVTSASTDTQYF; CDR3nt: TGCAGTGCGCTATCCGTCACTAGCGCCAGCACAGATACGCAGTATTTT
v_gene: TRBV6-5; abundance: NA; d_gene: NA; j_gene: TRBJ1-1; CDR3aa: CASSYSIWGNVNTEAFF; CDR3nt: TGTGCCAGCAGTTACTCGATTTGGGGGAACGTGAACACTGAAGCTTTCTTT
v_gene: TRBV12-3/TRBV12-4; abundance: many; d_gene: TRBD1; j_gene: TRBJ2-7; CDR3aa: CASSDRGLSYEQYF; CDR3nt: TGTGCCAGCAGTGACAGGGGTCTCTCCTACGAGCAGTACTTC
v_gene: TRBV30; abundance: many; d_gene: NA; j_gene: TRBJ1-1; CDR3aa: CAWSRWGGADTEAFF; CDR3nt: TGTGCCTGGTCAAGGTGGGGGGGCGCGGACACTGAAGCTTTCTTT
v_gene: TRBV18; abundance: NA; d_gene: TRBD2; j_gene: TRBJ2-2; CDR3aa: CASSQRENTGELFF; CDR3nt: TGTGCCAGCTCACAGCGGGAGAACACCGGGGAGCTGTTTTTT
v_gene: TRBV12-3/TRBV12-4; abundance: many; d_gene: NA; j_gene: TRBJ2-5; CDR3aa: CASTRLGETQYF; CDR3nt: TGTGCCAGCACTAGATTGGGAGAGACCCAGTACTTC
v_gene: TRBV7-6; abundance: few; d_gene: NA; j_gene: TRBJ2-5; CDR3aa: CASNPGPRKTQYF; CDR3nt: TGTGCCAGCAACCCGGGACCACGAAAGACCCAGTACTTC
v_gene: TRBV19; abundance: many; d_gene: TRBD2; j_gene: TRBJ2-1; CDR3aa: CASKVSGTSGDNEQFF; CDR3nt: TGTGCCAGTAAGGTGTCAGGGACTAGCGGGGACAATGAGCAGTTCTTC
v_gene: TRBV9; abundance: NA; d_gene: NA; j_gene: TRBJ2-2; CDR3aa: CASKLHGNTGELFF; CDR3nt: TGTGCCAGCAAACTACACGGGAACACCGGGGAGCTGTTTTTT
v_gene: TRBV18; abundance: many; d_gene: NA; j_gene: TRBJ1-3; CDR3aa: CASSQSSGNTIYF; CDR3nt: TGTGCCAGCTCACAGAGCTCTGGAAACACCATATATTTT
v_gene: TRBV9; abundance: NA; d_gene: NA; j_gene: TRBJ2-7; CDR3aa: CASSVDSGATYEQYF; CDR3nt: TGTGCCAGCAGCGTAGATAGCGGCGCAACCTACGAGCAGTACTTC
v_gene: TRBV30; abundance: NA; d_gene: TRBD1; j_gene: TRBJ1-4; CDR3aa: CAWSVMTGSGEKLFF; CDR3nt: TGTGCCTGGAGTGTAATGACAGGGAGCGGGGAAAAACTGTTTTTT
v_gene: TRBV7-3; abundance: many; d_gene: NA; j_gene: TRBJ1-5; CDR3aa: CASSKGPNQPQHF; CDR3nt: TGTGCCAGCAGCAAAGGGCCCAATCAGCCCCAGCATTTT
v_gene: TRBV2; abundance: many; d_gene: TRBD2; j_gene: TRBJ2-4; CDR3aa: CASSEEGSGGNIQYF; CDR3nt: TGTGCCAGCAGTGAAGAGGGGTCGGGGGGAAACATTCAGTACTTC
v_gene: TRBV7-2; abundance: NA; d_gene: NA; j_gene: TRBJ2-7; CDR3aa: CASSLAEGTAEQYF; CDR3nt: TGTGCCAGCAGCTTAGCGGAGGGAACCGCCGAGCAGTACTTC
v_gene: TRBV5-5; abundance: NA; d_gene: NA; j_gene: TRBJ2-2; CDR3aa: CASSTQVGIGTGELFF; CDR3nt: TGTGCCAGCAGTACTCAGGTGGGCATCGGGACCGGGGAGCTGTTTTTT
v_gene: TRBV24-1; abundance: NA; d_gene: NA; j_gene: TRBJ1-5; CDR3aa: CATSRGLNQPQHF; CDR3nt: TGTGCCACCAGCCGAGGCCTCAATCAGCCCCAGCATTTT
v_gene: TRBV7-9; abundance: few; d_gene: NA; j_gene: TRBJ2-2; CDR3aa: CASSLAPGELFF; CDR3nt: TGTGCCAGCAGCTTAGCCCCCGGGGAGCTGTTTTTT
v_gene: TRBV20-1; abundance: many; d_gene: TRBD2; j_gene: TRBJ2-5; CDR3aa: CSAVAGEETQYF; CDR3nt: TGCAGTGCTGTAGCGGGAGAAGAGACCCAGTACTTC
v_gene: TRBV2; abundance: many; d_gene: TRBD1; j_gene: TRBJ2-1; CDR3aa: CASNLRAGTGSWGEQFF; CDR3nt: TGTGCCAGCAACCTCCGAGCGGGGACAGGGTCCTGGGGTGAGCAGTTCTTC